Listed here is a single T cell receptor (beta chain). This clone is a singleton in its sample. Its antigen remains undetermined. No per-base quality is available; no much larger clone lies one base away. Measured from the cysteine to the phenylalanine, the CDR3 is 14 residues long. The retained sequence is limited to the CDR3, 42 bases, with the frame set at the first base. Per the germline V gene, SGHTA is the CDR1 and FQGNSA is the CDR2. V drops 3 bases and J drops 3 bases, leaving 12 bases in between. Using the deep immunoSEQ assay, multiplex PCR amplified TCR CDR3 regions from genomic DNA. Extracted genomic DNA from each cell subset was distributed evenly across all wells of several immunoSEQ 96-well plates, and each plate was treated as a replicate. For unsorted PBMC, 300 ng genomic DNA, equal to 30,000 or so T cell genomes, was loaded into each replicate PCR. Unsorted PBMC genomic DNA was sequenced across ten immunoSEQ deep assay plates. Purified libraries were quantified with a Qubit 3.0 fluorometer, sized on a Bioanalyzer 2100, and re-quantified with the KAPA Library Quantification kit. A separate single-read 150-cycle Illumina NextSeq 550 flow cell was used to sequence each immunoSEQ 96-well plate. In the source study's methods: Because the immunoSEQ output held only junctional sequences and lacked quality scores, the filtering could not match the filtering applied to full-length reads. To assign V/J genes and CDR3, sequences were annotated against IMGT germline references using PyIR, a Python wrapper for IgBLAST v1.9. Any read was removed if the V/J assignment was weak (E-value above 1e-6), the CDR3 was missing, or the read contained stop codons, out-of-frame junctions, or ambiguous translated residues. V3J clonotypes were defined by identical inferred V gene, J gene, and CDR3 amino acid sequence. The percentage overlap between two repertoires was calculated by dividing the number of shared unique clonotypes by the size of the smaller repertoire. Richness of each repertoire was evaluated using RTK rarefaction, the Chao1 estimator, and Recon v2.1 estimates of unobserved clonotypes. TCRdb limited this immuneACCESS table to in-frame rearrangements with V and J called. A share of clones is missing; checked studies link under half to unresolved V genes, and the rest is unexplained. V, J and clone size were drawn from that table, and D and trimming were deduced from the DNA. For this sample the table gives some 510,000 clones, of which roughly 78% were detected only once. Clones ranked in the top ten supply 10% to 15% of the sample.

This record belongs to a study of shared clonotypes between healthy human individuals (dated by TCRdb to between 2020 and 2021). Describing the broader study: The cohort comprised a couple of women and a few men aged 18 to 49 years. To estimate repertoire size and how much clonotype sharing occurs between individuals, the study deeply sequenced the blood TCR repertoires of about five healthy adults. To increase sequencing depth and limit assay-specific biases, TCR repertoire library preparation and sequencing were carried out by different laboratories using diverse techniques. Between about 0.85 and 8.9 billion PBMCs per donor were obtained by leukapheresis.

The donors were healthy, HIV-negative adults with no recently reported acute infections or vaccinations. Every donor was a Caucasian adult living in Nashville, Tennessee, USA. For unsorted samples, tens of millions of PBMCs were counted, and genomic DNA was extracted using the QIAamp DNA Blood Mini kit. After blood collection by leukapheresis, PBMCs were isolated using Ficoll-Histopaque density gradient centrifugation and then cryopreserved in the vapor phase of liquid nitrogen. Results and caveats for the whole study, not just this receptor: Sampling was limited to blood, and TCR repertoires in tissue likely differ from TCR repertoires in blood. Pairwise subsampling led to the expectation that sequencing depth would affect the degree of clonotype sharing among donors. The small number of donors limited the genetic and exposure-history diversity represented.

The sample was PBMCs. The receptor comes from a woman aged 40 to 50 in good health. Some clones in this sample may be carry-over from other donors' samples. The chain is encoded by TRBV7-2 joined to TRBJ2-7; the D segment could be TRBD2, given 5 matching bases. This receptor carries the CDR3 CASSFGVLDYEQYF. At the DNA level, the sequence is TGTGCCAGCAGCTTTGGGGTACTAGACTACGAGCAGTACTTC.